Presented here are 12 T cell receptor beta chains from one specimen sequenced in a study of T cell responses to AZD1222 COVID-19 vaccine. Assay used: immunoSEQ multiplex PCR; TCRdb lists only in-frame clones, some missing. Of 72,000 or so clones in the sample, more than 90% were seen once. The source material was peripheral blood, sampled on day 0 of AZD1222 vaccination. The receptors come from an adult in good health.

The CDR3 sequence is CASSLDSQEETQYF. The CDR3 DNA reads as TGCGCCAGCAGCTTGGACAGCCAAGAAGAGACCCAGTACTTC. J is TRBJ2-5 and V is TRBV5-1; D unclear. Germline CDR1 is SGHRS and CDR2 is YFSETQ. V was clipped by 0 bases and J by 3 bases, with 9 bases between them. This CDR3 has 14 residues.

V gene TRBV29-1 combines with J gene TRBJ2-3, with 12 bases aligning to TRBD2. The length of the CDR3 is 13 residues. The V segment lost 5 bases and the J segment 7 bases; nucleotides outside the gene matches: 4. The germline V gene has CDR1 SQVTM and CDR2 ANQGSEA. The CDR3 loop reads CSVLTSGSNTQYF. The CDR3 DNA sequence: TGCAGCGTTCTGACTAGCGGGAGTAATACGCAGTATTTT.

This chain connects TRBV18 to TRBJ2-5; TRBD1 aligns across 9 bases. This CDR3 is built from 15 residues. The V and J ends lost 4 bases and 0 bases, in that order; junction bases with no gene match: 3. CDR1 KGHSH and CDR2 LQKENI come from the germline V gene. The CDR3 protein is CASSLRTGDQETQYF. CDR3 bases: TGTGCCAGCTCACTCAGGACAGGGGACCAAGAGACCCAGTACTTC.

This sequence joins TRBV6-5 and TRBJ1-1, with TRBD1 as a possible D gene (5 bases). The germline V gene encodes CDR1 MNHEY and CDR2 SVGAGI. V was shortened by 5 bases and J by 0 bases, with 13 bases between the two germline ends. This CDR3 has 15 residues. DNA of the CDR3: TGTGCCAGCAGTCCAACGGAGGGGATGAACACTGAAGCTTTCTTT. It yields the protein CASSPTEGMNTEAFF.

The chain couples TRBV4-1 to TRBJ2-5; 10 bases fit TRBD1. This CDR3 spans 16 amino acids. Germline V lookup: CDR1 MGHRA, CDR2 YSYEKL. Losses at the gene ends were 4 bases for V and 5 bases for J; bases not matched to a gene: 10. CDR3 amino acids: CASSPSIGQGEETQYF. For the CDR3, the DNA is TGCGCCAGCAGCCCGAGCATTGGACAGGGGGAGGAGACCCAGTACTTC.

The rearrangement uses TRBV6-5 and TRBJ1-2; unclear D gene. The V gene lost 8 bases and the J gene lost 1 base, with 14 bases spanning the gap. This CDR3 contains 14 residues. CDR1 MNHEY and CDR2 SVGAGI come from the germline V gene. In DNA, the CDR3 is TGTGCCAGCGAGAAAGAAATGGGTAACTATGGCTACACCTTC. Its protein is CASEKEMGNYGYTF.

The CDR3 here is CASSGTYGEGQDTIYF. The CDR3 DNA reads as TGTGCCAGCAGTGGTACCTATGGGGAAGGACAAGACACCATATATTTT. The rearrangement joins TRBV25-1 to TRBJ1-3; D perhaps matches TRBD1 (5 bases). The V end was cut by 4 bases, the J end by 8 bases, with 21 bases between. Germline V gene lookup returns CDR1 MGHDK and CDR2 SYGVNS. This CDR3 comprises 16 residues. The whole variable domain, filled in from reference TRBV25-1 and TRBJ1-3, reads EADIYQTPRYLVIGTGKKITLECSQTMGHDKMYWYQQDPGMELHLIHYSYGVNSTEKGDLSSESTVSRIRTEHFPLTLESARPSHTSQYLCASSGTYGEGQDTIYFGEGSWLTVV.

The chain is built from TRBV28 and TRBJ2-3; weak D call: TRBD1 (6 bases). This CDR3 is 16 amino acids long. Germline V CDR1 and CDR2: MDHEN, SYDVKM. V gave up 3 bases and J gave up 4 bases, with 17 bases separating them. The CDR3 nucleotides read TGTGCCAGCAGTTTTTTGGCTGCAGGGGAAGCAGATACGCAGTATTTT. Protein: CASSFLAAGEADTQYF.

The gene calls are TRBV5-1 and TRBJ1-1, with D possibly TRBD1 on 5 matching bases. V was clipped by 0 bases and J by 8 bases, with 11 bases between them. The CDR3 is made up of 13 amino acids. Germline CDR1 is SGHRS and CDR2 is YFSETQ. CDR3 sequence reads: CASSLAWGEEAFF. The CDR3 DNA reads TGCGCCAGCAGCTTGGCCTGGGGGGAAGAAGCTTTCTTT.

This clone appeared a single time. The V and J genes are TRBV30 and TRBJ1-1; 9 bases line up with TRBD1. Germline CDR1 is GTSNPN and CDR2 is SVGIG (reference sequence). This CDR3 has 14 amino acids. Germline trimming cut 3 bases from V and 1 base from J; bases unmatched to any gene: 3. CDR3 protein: CAWSRTGANTEAFF. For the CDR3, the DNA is TGTGCCTGGAGCCGGACAGGGGCGAACACTGAAGCTTTCTTT.

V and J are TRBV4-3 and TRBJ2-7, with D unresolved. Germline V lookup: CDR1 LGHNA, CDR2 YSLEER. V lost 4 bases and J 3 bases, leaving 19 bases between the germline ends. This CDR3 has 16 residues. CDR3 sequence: CASSPRGLQYSYEQYF. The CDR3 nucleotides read TGCGCCAGCAGCCCTCGTGGATTACAATATAGCTACGAGCAGTACTTC.

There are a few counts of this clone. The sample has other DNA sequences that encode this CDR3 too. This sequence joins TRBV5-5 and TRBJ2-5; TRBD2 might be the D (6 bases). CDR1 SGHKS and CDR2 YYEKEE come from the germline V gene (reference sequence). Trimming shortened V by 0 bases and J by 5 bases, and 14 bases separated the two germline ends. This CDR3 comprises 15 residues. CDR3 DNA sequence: TGTGCCAGCAGCTTGGCCGCGGCTGGGGGGGAGACCCAGTACTTC. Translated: CASSLAAAGGETQYF.